This T cell receptor (beta chain) stems from a study of blood T cell repertoires in COVID-19. Assay used: immunoSEQ multiplex PCR; TCRdb lists only in-frame clones, some missing. The sample shows roughly 60,000 clones, about 93% of them seen only once. The TCR was taken from a woman aged 80 or over with active COVID-19. The sample taken for sequencing was peripheral blood.

The CDR3 here is CATSARGQNTPLHF. The CDR3 bases are TGTGCCACCAGCGCCCGGGGTCAGAATACACCCCTCCACTTT. The chain combines TRBV15 with TRBJ1-6; no clear D. The CDR3 length is 14 residues. CDR1 is LNHNV and CDR2 is YYDKDF in the germline V gene (reference sequence). The ends were cut back, 5 bases at V and 11 bases at J, with 16 bases in the middle.